This entry concerns a single T cell receptor (beta chain). This entry comes from a study of tumour-infiltrating T cells in Burkitt lymphoma. Whole-study context: Overall and progression-free survival were predicted by productive clonality.

Method: immunoSEQ multiplex PCR; TCRdb's copy keeps in-frame clones and lacks some. This sample has 2,000 to 2,500 clones, with roughly 78% found just once. V lost 4 bases and J lost 5, with 19 bases in between. CDR1 is SNHLY, CDR2 FYNNEI, per germline. The CDR3 consists of 16 residues. The sample taken for sequencing was tumor tissue. This receptor was identified in a human donor with diffuse large B-cell lymphoma. The chain employs TRBV2 and TRBJ2-3; maybe TRBD2 (6 bases). CDR3 in amino acids: CASSGGAGSYKDTQYF. In DNA form, the CDR3 reads TGTGCCAGCAGTGGGGGAGCCGGGAGTTATAAAGATACGCAGTATTTT.